This is a list of T cell receptor beta chains from one sample in a study of blood T cell repertoires in COVID-19. The protocol was immunoSEQ multiplex PCR, while the TCRdb copy is restricted to in-frame clones and leaves out a portion. This table holds some 200,000 clones, around nine tenths found once. The sequenced material came from peripheral blood. All receptors come from a man aged 18 to 30 with active or convalescent COVID-19. The CDR3 runs from the conserved cysteine through the conserved F or W. D genes are given only for firm matches. Expanded clones get a size class; other rows say once, few or many, or leave the size out.

J	V	D	size	DNA	CDR3
TRBJ1-1	TRBV6-5	-	-	TGTGCCAGCAGTTCCCGGACATCGAACACTGAAGCTTTCTTT	CASSSRTSNTEAFF
TRBJ2-7	TRBV7-2	TRBD2	-	TGTGCCAGCAGCCCCCAGGTAGCGGGAAGGGGGGACTACGAGCAGTACTTC	CASSPQVAGRGDYEQYF
TRBJ1-6	TRBV19	TRBD1	once	TGTGCCAGTCTACTGAGACAGGACAGGAATTCACCCCTCCACTTT	CASLLRQDRNSPLHF
TRBJ1-2	TRBV30	TRBD1	-	TGTGCCTGGAGTCGGGACAGAAAAATCTATGAAGGCTACACCTTC	CAWSRDRKIYEGYTF
TRBJ1-2	TRBV12-5	-	once	TGTGCTAGTGGGCTTACAGGGACGCATGGCTACACCTTC	CASGLTGTHGYTF
TRBJ1-5	TRBV15	TRBD1	-	TGTGCCACCAGCAGAGATCGGGGACAGGGGGCGGGTCAGCCCCAGCATTTT	CATSRDRGQGAGQPQHF
TRBJ1-5	TRBV19	TRBD1	few	TGTGCCAGTAGATCGATAACAGGGGCAAGTAATCAGCCCCAGCATTTT	CASRSITGASNQPQHF
TRBJ1-3	TRBV2	TRBD1	-	TGTGCCCACAGGGGTACTGGAAACACCATATATTTT	CAHRGTGNTIYF
TRBJ2-7	TRBV6-2/TRBV6-3	TRBD2	-	TGTGCCAGCAGTAGAGGACTAGTATCGTACGAGCAGTACTTC	CASSRGLVSYEQYF
TRBJ2-7	TRBV19	-	-	TGTGCCAGTAGTGGAGGGGCAATCGCAACTTACGAGCAGTACTTC	CASSGGAIATYEQYF
TRBJ2-3	TRBV14	TRBD2	-	TGTGCCAGCAGCCTCTACGCGGGAGGGAGCACAGATACGCAGTATTTT	CASSLYAGGSTDTQYF
TRBJ1-3	TRBV5-1	-	once	TGCGCCAGCAGCTTGAACACCCCAGCGGGAAACACCATATATTTT	CASSLNTPAGNTIYF
TRBJ2-1	TRBV18	-	-	TGTGCCAGCTCACCACTCTCGGCAGGGGCCGGCAATGAGCAGTTCTTC	CASSPLSAGAGNEQFF
TRBJ2-7	TRBV18	TRBD1	once	TGTGCCAGCTCACCAGTAGAAGGGGGCATGGTCGACGAGCAGTACTTC	CASSPVEGGMVDEQYF
TRBJ2-3	TRBV5-1	-	-	TGCGCCAGCAGCCGTACCGGGACACGGGTGGGCCTTAGCACAGATACGCAGTATTTT	CASSRTGTRVGLSTDTQYF
TRBJ2-3	TRBV5-6	TRBD2	-	TGTGCCAGCAGCTCTCTAACTAGCGGGAGAATGGATACGCAGTATTTT	CASSSLTSGRMDTQYF
TRBJ2-7	TRBV7-2	TRBD2	-	TGTGCCAGCAGCCCCCGAGCGGGAGCCTCCTACGAGCAGTACTTC	CASSPRAGASYEQYF
TRBJ1-3	TRBV5-6	-	-	TGTGCCAGCAGCTCCAGGGCGGCTGGAAACACCATATATTTT	CASSSRAAGNTIYF
TRBJ2-7	TRBV7-2	-	-	TGTGCCAGCAGCTTAGGAGCGCGCGAGCAGTACTTC	CASSLGAREQYF
TRBJ2-2	TRBV7-3	TRBD1	-	TGTGCCACCCAGGGGGACAACACCGGGGAGCTGTTTTTT	CATQGDNTGELFF
TRBJ2-1	TRBV9	-	-	TGTGCCAGCAGCGTAGGTCAGGGCCGTGAGCAGTTCTTC	CASSVGQGREQFF
TRBJ1-1	TRBV28	TRBD1	-	TGTGCCAGCAGTGGACAGGGAGGTAGGGTGACTGAAGCTTTCTTT	CASSGQGGRVTEAFF
TRBJ2-7	TRBV12-3/TRBV12-4	TRBD2	-	TGTGCCAGCAGTTGGGGGGGACCTTACGAGCAGTACTTC	CASSWGGPYEQYF
TRBJ2-5	TRBV19	TRBD1	-	TGTGCCAGTAGTTCGCGGACAGGGGGAGAGACCCAGTACTTC	CASSSRTGGETQYF
TRBJ2-7	TRBV6-5	TRBD1	once	TGTGCCAGCAGAAGAGTAGGGACAGTAAAATACGAGCAGTACTTC	CASRRVGTVKYEQYF
TRBJ2-1	TRBV30	TRBD2	-	TGTGCCTGGAGGGCCCTAATGGGACTAGTGTGGAATGAGCAGTTCTTC	CAWRALMGLVWNEQFF
TRBJ2-7	TRBV25-1	-	many	TGTGCCAGCAGTGAATATATGAGGGTGGAGCAGTACTTC	CASSEYMRVEQYF
TRBJ2-1	TRBV5-1	TRBD2	-	TGCGCCAGCAGCTTGGCTGCGGGAGGGTCTTGGAATGAGCAGTTCTTC	CASSLAAGGSWNEQFF
TRBJ2-1	TRBV7-3	TRBD2	-	TGTGCCAGCAGCCAACGGCTAGCGGCTTACAATGAGCAGTTCTTC	CASSQRLAAYNEQFF
TRBJ2-2	TRBV18	-	-	TGTGCCAGCTCACCAGCACTCAACACCGGGGAGCTGTTTTTT	CASSPALNTGELFF
TRBJ2-1	TRBV18	TRBD2	few	TGTGCCAGCTCACCCCCAGGACTAGCGGGAGTTGGTACGCAGTTCTTC	CASSPPGLAGVGTQFF
TRBJ2-2	TRBV11-2	-	-	TGTGCCAGCAGCTTAGTTCGCGGGATGAGTACCGGGGAGCTGTTTTTT	CASSLVRGMSTGELFF
TRBJ1-1	TRBV15	-	-	TGTGCCACCACGATCGGGAATGGGAACACTGAAGCTTTCTTT	CATTIGNGNTEAFF
TRBJ2-3	TRBV24-1	TRBD2	-	TGTGCCACCAGTGCCTCTAGCGGGAGAGGGGCAGATACGCAGTATTTT	CATSASSGRGADTQYF
TRBJ1-3	TRBV7-2	-	once	TGTGCCAGCAGGTACTTCTCTGGAAACACCATATATTTT	CASRYFSGNTIYF
TRBJ2-2	TRBV7-8	TRBD1	-	TGTGCCAGCAGCTTACCCGGGACAGGGCCTTACACCGGGGAGCTGTTTTTT	CASSLPGTGPYTGELFF
TRBJ2-7	TRBV7-3	TRBD2	-	TGTGCCAGCAGCTTAGATGAGACTAGCCTCGAGCAGTACTTC	CASSLDETSLEQYF
TRBJ2-2	TRBV27	TRBD1	-	TGTGCCAGCAGTAGGGACAGAGGGAACACCGGGGAGCTGTTTTTT	CASSRDRGNTGELFF
TRBJ2-7	TRBV7-9	-	-	TGTGCCAGCAGCTTAGTCCTCGGGTTCTACGAGCAGTACTTC	CASSLVLGFYEQYF
TRBJ2-5	TRBV6-2/TRBV6-3	TRBD1	-	TGTGCCAGCAGTTACAACCGGGACAGGGCCCAAGAGACCCAGTACTTC	CASSYNRDRAQETQYF
TRBJ2-2	TRBV30	-	-	TGTGCCTCGGGCCACAGGGAAGTAAGGGGAACCGGGGAGCTGTTTTTT	CASGHREVRGTGELFF
TRBJ1-5	TRBV5-6	-	-	TGTGCCAGCAGTTTTACAGGGATTTATAGCAATCAGCCCCAGCATTTT	CASSFTGIYSNQPQHF
TRBJ2-7	TRBV2	-	-	TGTGCCAGCCGCGAATATTACGAGCAGTACTTC	CASREYYEQYF
TRBJ2-5	TRBV9	-	-	TGTGCCAGCAGCTCTTCCCCCCAAGAGACCCAGTACTTC	CASSSSPQETQYF
TRBJ1-5	TRBV18	-	-	TGTGCCAGCTCACCACGGGGGGAACAGCCCCAGCATTTT	CASSPRGEQPQHF
TRBJ1-1	TRBV6-1	-	-	TGTGCCAGCAGTGAAGGGGCACTGAACACTGAAGCTTTCTTT	CASSEGALNTEAFF
TRBJ1-6	TRBV28	-	-	TGTGCCAGCAGTTTATCTTCCCCAGGGTTGAGTTCACCCCTCCACTTT	CASSLSSPGLSSPLHF
TRBJ2-5	TRBV5-1	TRBD1	-	TGCGCCAGCAGCTTGGGGACAGGCGTCTCCCAAGAGACCCAGTACTTC	CASSLGTGVSQETQYF